Reported below is one T cell receptor (beta chain). The investigators amplified TCR beta CDR3 regions from RNA transcripts. First-round RT-PCR targeting the TCR CDR3 was performed with the HTBI primer set. TCRdb re-called the multiplex PCR reads through MiXCR, storing one row per CDR3 protein. The sample carries more than 300,000 distinct CDR3 sequences, around a sixth recorded once. This specimen belongs to a study of T cells in Graves' hyperthyroidism and ophthalmopathy. Germline V lookup: CDR1 LNHDA, CDR2 SQIVND (reference sequence). V was pared by 4 bases and J by 7 bases, with 4 bases of the junction left unmatched. This CDR3 is 13 amino acids long.

Sample: blood. The gene calls are TRBV19 and TRBJ2-1, with 7 bases identical to TRBD1. The receptor was derived from a man younger than 35 with Graves' ophthalmopathy. For the CDR3, the DNA is TGTGCCAGTAGTAGAGGGGGCTATAATGAGCAGTTCTTC. This codes for CASSRGGYNEQFF. The full variable domain, with the rest looked up from reference TRBV19 and TRBJ2-1, is DGGITQSPKYLFRKEGQNVTLSCEQNLNHDAMYWYRQDPGQGLRLIYYSQIVNDFQKGDIAEGYSVSREKKESFPLTVTSAQKNPTAFYLCASSRGGYNEQFFGPGTRLTVL.